This entry concerns a single T cell receptor (beta chain). These data originate in a study of technical replicates of blood from several donors. Assay used: immunoSEQ multiplex PCR; TCRdb lists only in-frame clones, some missing. This table holds about 73,000 clones, 93% found once. J was trimmed by 3 bases and V by 5 bases; bases with no gene match: 9. The CDR3 is 16 amino acids. Germline lookup yields CDR1 SNHLY and CDR2 FYNNEI. This TCR derives from a human donor in good health. Sequencing used T cells isolated from PBMCs. The chain carries TRBV2 and TRBJ2-5; 10 bases match TRBD2. CDR3 protein: CASSRTSGGDEETQYF. The DNA of the CDR3 is TGTGCCAGCAGTCGGACAAGCGGGGGGGACGAAGAGACCCAGTACTTC.